Listed below are T cell receptor beta chains from one sample, sequenced in a study of cytomegalovirus exposure and HLA in healthy donors. This table comes from immunoSEQ multiplex PCR, and its TCRdb copy is limited to in-frame clones, with some not included. The data contain about 130,000 clones, roughly 79% of them seen just once; the ten biggest clones take up less than 2%. Sequenced material: PBMCs. The receptors here all came from a woman between 18 and 29 years old in good health and CMV-seronegative. The CDR3 runs from the conserved cysteine through the conserved F or W. A D gene is named only where the DNA matches it firmly. A row's size may be missing; if present it is once, few, many or a size class.

size	D	V	J	DNA	CDR3
-	TRBD1	TRBV12-5	TRBJ2-2	TGTGCTAGTGGTTTGGTTTGGCGGACAGGCCAGACCGGGGAGCTGTTTTTT	CASGLVWRTGQTGELFF
once	-	TRBV2	TRBJ2-6	TGTGCCAGCCGTCCCTCAGGGGGGCCTAACTCTGGGGCCAACGTCCTGACTTTC	CASRPSGGPNSGANVLTF
few	-	TRBV21-1	TRBJ1-1	TGTGCCAGCAGCAAAAGGACAGGGGGCGGGACTGAAGCTTTCTTT	CASSKRTGGGTEAFF
-	-	TRBV4-1	TRBJ2-2	TGCGCCAGCAGCCAAGAGCCCCTTAGGAGATTGAACACCGGGGAGCTGTTTTTT	CASSQEPLRRLNTGELFF
few	TRBD2	TRBV18	TRBJ2-1	TGTGCCAGCTCACCGGGACTAGCGGTTGAGCAGTTCTTC	CASSPGLAVEQFF
-	-	TRBV5-1	TRBJ1-2	TGCGCCACTACGAGGGCTCCTGAGGATGGCTACACCTTC	CATTRAPEDGYTF
few	TRBD2	TRBV5-4	TRBJ2-1	TGTGCCAGCAGCGCCGGGACTAGCGGTTACAATGAGCAGTTCTTC	CASSAGTSGYNEQFF
few	-	TRBV4-1	TRBJ2-7	TGCGCCAGCAGCCAGGGGGGATCCTACGAGCAGTACTTC	CASSQGGSYEQYF
-	-	TRBV7-9	TRBJ2-1	TGTGCCAGCAGCTTAGGGGAGATCCACAATGAGCAGTTCTTC	CASSLGEIHNEQFF
-	TRBD1	TRBV6-5	TRBJ1-5	TGTGCCAGCAGTTGGGGACAGGGCAATCAGCCCCAGCATTTT	CASSWGQGNQPQHF
-	TRBD2	TRBV5-1	TRBJ2-3	TGCGCCAGCAGCTTTGGACTAGCGGGAGGGCCCTCAGATACGCAGTATTTT	CASSFGLAGGPSDTQYF
-	-	TRBV29-1	TRBJ1-1	TGCAGCGTTAACAGTAATTTAAACACTGAAGCTTTCTTT	CSVNSNLNTEAFF
-	TRBD1	TRBV30	TRBJ2-7	TGTGCCTGGAGTGTGGGACAGATCTACGAGCAGTACTTC	CAWSVGQIYEQYF
once	-	TRBV6-5	TRBJ2-3	TGTGCCAGCAGTGCCCGGACTCGTAAAGATACGCAGTATTTT	CASSARTRKDTQYF
-	-	TRBV30	TRBJ1-3	TGTGCCTGGAGTACCAGAGACAGGTCTACTGGAAACACCATATATTTT	CAWSTRDRSTGNTIYF
once	TRBD1	TRBV7-7	TRBJ2-1	TGTGCCAGCAGCCCGGACAGGGGGCTAGGTGAGCAGTTCTTC	CASSPDRGLGEQFF